This TCR beta chain was recorded in a study of T-cell memory formation after mild COVID-19. Whole-study context: Clustering of TCRs was largely donor specific.

Researchers used 5'RACE with constant-segment primers to make TCR alpha and TCR beta cDNA libraries that carry sample barcodes and UMIs. From the 5' RACE reads, TCRdb called clonotypes with MiXCR, one entry per CDR3 protein. The sample shows 350,000 to 500,000 distinct CDR3 sequences, about 19% of them seen only once. V lost 3 bases and J lost 7; bases outside the gene matches: 4. The CDR3 is 15 residues long. Germline V gene data show CDR1 as SGHTA and CDR2 as FQGNSA. General study findings and limits: Clones contracting over day 15 to 85 were CD4/CD8 balanced, with later expanders leaning CD4+. Chiefly within CM and EM were the contracting CD4+ clones; CD8+ ones were within EMRA.

This clonotype was detected many times. As yet, its antigen is unknown. Sequencing was done on a sample of PBMCs or a T cell subset sorted from them (not recorded which). The V gene is TRBV7-2, the J gene TRBJ2-1; 12 nucleotides align to TRBD2. This TCR was sampled from an adult woman who had mild COVID-19 (a few samples of this study predate the infection). Cell type and time point are not known. The CDR3: CASSFPGTSGNEQFF. The CDR3 DNA follows: TGTGCCAGCAGCTTTCCCGGGACTAGCGGGAATGAGCAGTTCTTC. Using reference TRBV7-2 and TRBJ2-1 for the parts outside the CDR3, the full variable domain is GAGVSQSPSNKVTEKGKDVELRCDPISGHTALYWYRQSLGQGLEFLIYFQGNSAPDKSGLPSDRFSAERTGGSVSTLTIQRTQQEDSAVYLCASSFPGTSGNEQFFGPGTRLTVL.